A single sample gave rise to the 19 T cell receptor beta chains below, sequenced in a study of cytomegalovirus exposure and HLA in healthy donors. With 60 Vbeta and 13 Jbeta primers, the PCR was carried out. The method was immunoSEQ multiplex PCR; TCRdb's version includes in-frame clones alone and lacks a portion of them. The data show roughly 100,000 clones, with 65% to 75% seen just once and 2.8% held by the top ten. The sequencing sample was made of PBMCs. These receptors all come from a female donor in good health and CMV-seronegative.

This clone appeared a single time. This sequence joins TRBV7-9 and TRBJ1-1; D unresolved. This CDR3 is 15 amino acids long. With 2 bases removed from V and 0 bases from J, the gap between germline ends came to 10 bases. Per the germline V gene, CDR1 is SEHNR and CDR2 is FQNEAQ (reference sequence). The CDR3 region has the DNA TGTGCCAGCAGCTTATTTCCAGGTGTGAACACTGAAGCTTTCTTT. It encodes CASSLFPGVNTEAFF.

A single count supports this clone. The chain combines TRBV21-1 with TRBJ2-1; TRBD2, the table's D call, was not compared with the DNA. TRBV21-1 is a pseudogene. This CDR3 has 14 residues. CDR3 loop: CASSIGTSTNEQFF. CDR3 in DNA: TGTGCCAGCAGCATCGGGACTAGTACGAATGAGCAGTTCTTC.

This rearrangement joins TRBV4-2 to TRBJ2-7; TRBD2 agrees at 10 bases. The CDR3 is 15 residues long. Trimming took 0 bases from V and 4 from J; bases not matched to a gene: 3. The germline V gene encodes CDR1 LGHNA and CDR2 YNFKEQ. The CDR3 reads CASSQESSGRYEQYF. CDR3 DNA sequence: TGTGCCAGCAGCCAAGAGTCTAGCGGGAGATACGAGCAGTACTTC.

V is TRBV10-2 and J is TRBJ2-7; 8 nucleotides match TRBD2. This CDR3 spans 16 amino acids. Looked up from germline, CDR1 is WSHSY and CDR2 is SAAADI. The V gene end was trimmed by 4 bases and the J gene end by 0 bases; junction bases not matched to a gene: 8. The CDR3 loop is CASSGSLAGYSYEQYF. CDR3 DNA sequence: TGCGCCAGCAGTGGGTCTCTAGCGGGCTACTCCTACGAGCAGTACTTC.

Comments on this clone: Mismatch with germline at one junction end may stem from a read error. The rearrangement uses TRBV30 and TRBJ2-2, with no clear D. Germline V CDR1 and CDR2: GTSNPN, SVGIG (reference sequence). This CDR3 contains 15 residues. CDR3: CVWSEPSGYTGELFF. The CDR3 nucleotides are TGTGTCTGGAGTGAACCTAGTGGTTACACCGGGGAGCTGTTTTTT. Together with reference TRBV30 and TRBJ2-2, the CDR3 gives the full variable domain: SQTIHQWPATLVQPVGSPLSLECTVEGTSNPNLYWYRQAAGRGLQLLFYSVGIGQISSEVPQNLSASRPQDRQFILSSKKLLLSDSGFYLCVWSEPSGYTGELFFGEGSRLTVL.

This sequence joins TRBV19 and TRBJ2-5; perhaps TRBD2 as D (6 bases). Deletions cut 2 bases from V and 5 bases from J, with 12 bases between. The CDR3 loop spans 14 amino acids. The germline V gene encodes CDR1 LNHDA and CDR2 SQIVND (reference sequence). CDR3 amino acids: CASSIWGDDETQYF. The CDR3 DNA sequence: TGTGCCAGTAGTATATGGGGGGACGATGAGACCCAGTACTTC.

This CDR3 reads CASSIETSFPSYNEQFF. The CDR3, as DNA: TGTGCCAGTAGTATAGAGACTAGCTTCCCTTCCTACAATGAGCAGTTCTTC. The gene calls are TRBV19 and TRBJ2-1; TRBD2 agrees at 7 bases. CDR3 length: 17 amino acids. Per the germline V gene, CDR1 is LNHDA and CDR2 is SQIVND (reference sequence). The V segment lost 0 bases and the J segment 1 base; nucleotides outside the gene matches: 6.

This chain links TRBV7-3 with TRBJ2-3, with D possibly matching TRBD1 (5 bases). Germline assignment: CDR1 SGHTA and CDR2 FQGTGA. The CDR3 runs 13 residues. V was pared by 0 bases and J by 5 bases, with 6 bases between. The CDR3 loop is CASSLTGEDTQYF. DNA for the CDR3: TGTGCCAGCAGCTTAACAGGGGAAGATACGCAGTATTTT.

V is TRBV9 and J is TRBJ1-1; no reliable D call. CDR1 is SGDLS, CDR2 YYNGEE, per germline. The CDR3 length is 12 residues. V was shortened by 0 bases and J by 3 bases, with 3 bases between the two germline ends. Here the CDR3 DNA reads TGTGCCAGCAGCGTAGTAGACACTGAAGCTTTCTTT. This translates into CASSVVDTEAFF.

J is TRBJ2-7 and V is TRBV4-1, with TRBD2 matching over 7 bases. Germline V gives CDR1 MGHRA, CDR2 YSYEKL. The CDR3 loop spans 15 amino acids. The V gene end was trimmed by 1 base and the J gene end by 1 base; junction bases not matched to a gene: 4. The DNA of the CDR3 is TGCGCCAGCAGCCAAGCCAGCGGGATATCCTACGAGCAGTACTTC. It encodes CASSQASGISYEQYF.

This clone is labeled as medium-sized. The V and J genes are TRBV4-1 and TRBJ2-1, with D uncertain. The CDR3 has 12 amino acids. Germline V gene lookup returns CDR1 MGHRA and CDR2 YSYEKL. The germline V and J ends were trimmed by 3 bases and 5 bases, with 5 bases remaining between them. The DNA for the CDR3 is TGCGCCAGCAGCCACCTTAACAATGAGCAGTTCTTC. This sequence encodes CASSHLNNEQFF.

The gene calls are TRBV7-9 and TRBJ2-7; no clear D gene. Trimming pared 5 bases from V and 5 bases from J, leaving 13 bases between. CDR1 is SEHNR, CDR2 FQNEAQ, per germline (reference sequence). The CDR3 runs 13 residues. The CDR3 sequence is CASSRSSLDEQYF. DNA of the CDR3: TGTGCCAGCAGCCGTTCGTCCCTAGACGAGCAGTACTTC.

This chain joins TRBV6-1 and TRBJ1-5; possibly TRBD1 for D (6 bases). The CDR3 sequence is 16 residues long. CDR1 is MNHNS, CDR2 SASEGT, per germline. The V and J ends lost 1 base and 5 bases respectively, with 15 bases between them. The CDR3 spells CASSEGRRGFDQPQHF. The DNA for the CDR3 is TGTGCCAGCAGTGAAGGTAGAAGGGGGTTCGATCAGCCCCAGCATTTT.

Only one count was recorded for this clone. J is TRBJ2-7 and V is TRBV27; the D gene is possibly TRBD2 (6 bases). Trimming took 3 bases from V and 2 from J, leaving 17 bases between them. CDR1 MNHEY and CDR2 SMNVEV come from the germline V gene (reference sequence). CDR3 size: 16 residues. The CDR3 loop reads CASSFKGAGIAYEQYF. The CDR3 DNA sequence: TGTGCCAGCAGTTTTAAAGGGGCGGGAATCGCCTACGAGCAGTACTTC.

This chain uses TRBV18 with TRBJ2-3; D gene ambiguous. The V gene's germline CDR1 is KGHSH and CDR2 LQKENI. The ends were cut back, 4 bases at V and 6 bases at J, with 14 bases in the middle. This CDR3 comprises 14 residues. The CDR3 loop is CASSQLGPIDTQYF. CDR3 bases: TGTGCCAGCTCACAACTGGGCCCTATCGATACGCAGTATTTT. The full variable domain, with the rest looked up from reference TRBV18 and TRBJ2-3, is NAGVMQNPRHLVRRRGQEARLRCSPMKGHSHVYWYRQLPEEGLKFMVYLQKENIIDESGMPKERFSAEFPKEGPSILRIQQVVRGDSAAYFCASSQLGPIDTQYFGPGTRLTVL.

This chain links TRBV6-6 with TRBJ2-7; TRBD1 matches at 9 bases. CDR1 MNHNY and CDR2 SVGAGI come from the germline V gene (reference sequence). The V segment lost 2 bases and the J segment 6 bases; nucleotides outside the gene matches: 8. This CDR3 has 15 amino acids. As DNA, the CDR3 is TGTGCCAGCAGTTACCCAGGGACAGGGAGTGGCGAGCAGTACTTC. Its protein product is CASSYPGTGSGEQYF.

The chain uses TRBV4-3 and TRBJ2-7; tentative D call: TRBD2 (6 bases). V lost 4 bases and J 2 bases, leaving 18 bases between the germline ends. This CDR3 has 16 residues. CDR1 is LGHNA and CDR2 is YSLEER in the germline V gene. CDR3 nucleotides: TGCGCCAGCAGCCGGATGGTGGGGGGAGAACCCTACGAGCAGTACTTC. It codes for CASSRMVGGEPYEQYF.

CDR3 in amino acids: CASSQGVWSTDTQYF. Written as DNA, the CDR3 is TGCGCCAGCAGCCAAGGAGTCTGGAGCACAGATACGCAGTATTTT. The genes are TRBV4-1 and TRBJ2-3; D remains ambiguous. Trimming cost V 1 base and J 0 bases, with 8 bases left between them. The CDR3 sequence is 15 residues long. Germline values: CDR1 MGHRA, CDR2 YSYEKL.

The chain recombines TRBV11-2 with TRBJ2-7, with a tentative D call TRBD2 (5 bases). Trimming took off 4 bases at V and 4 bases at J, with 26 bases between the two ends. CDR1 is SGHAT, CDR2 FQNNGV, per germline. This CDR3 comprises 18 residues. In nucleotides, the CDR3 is TGTGCCAGCAGCTCCTTGGTGATGTTAGGTGGGAGAAGGTACGAGCAGTACTTC. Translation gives CASSSLVMLGGRRYEQYF.